The 18 T cell receptor beta chains reported below all come from one sample, sequenced in a study of blood T cell repertoires in COVID-19. Repertoires were generated with immunoSEQ multiplex PCR, while TCRdb's copy carries only in-frame clones and drops some. The sample yields some 290,000 clones, 86% seen once. Sequencing used peripheral blood. These receptor sequences come from a woman aged 25 to 45 with COVID-19, enrolled during active disease.

This clone was found a few times. This chain links TRBV5-1 with TRBJ2-7, with a weak D call TRBD2 (6 bases). This CDR3 spans 12 amino acids. V lost 0 bases to trimming and J lost 7 bases, with 8 bases between them. CDR1 and CDR2 (germline): SGHRS, YFSETQ. CDR3 coding DNA: TGCGCCAGCAGCTTGGCGGGGGAGGAGCAGTACTTC. It encodes CASSLAGEEQYF.

V and J are TRBV2 and TRBJ2-3; 9 bases are a match to TRBD2. Germline V lookup: CDR1 SNHLY, CDR2 FYNNEI. The length of the CDR3 is 15 residues. Trimming cost V 7 bases and J 4 bases; bases outside gene matches: 9. CDR3 amino acids: CASMYLAGFPDTQYF. The CDR3 DNA reads as TGTGCCAGCATGTACCTAGCGGGGTTCCCAGATACGCAGTATTTT.

The count of this clone is one. The chain has TRBV13 and TRBJ2-7, with a tentative D call TRBD1 (5 bases). CDR1 and CDR2 from the germline V gene are PRHDT and FYEKMQ (reference sequence). The CDR3 runs 14 residues. Trimming cost V 3 bases and J 4 bases, with 13 bases left between them. DNA for the CDR3: TGTGCCAGCAGCTTTATTCAGGGTCGGTACGAGCAGTACTTC. Protein product: CASSFIQGRYEQYF.

The chain employs TRBV2 and TRBJ1-3, with 12 bases that match TRBD1. CDR1 is SNHLY, CDR2 FYNNEI, per germline. V lost 6 bases to trimming and J lost 4 bases; unmatched junction nucleotides: 13. The CDR3 is 18 amino acids. CDR3 nucleotide sequence: TGTGCCAGCAGGACCGGGACAGGGGGCTCCACGGGGGGAAACACCATATATTTT. Translating it yields CASRTGTGGSTGGNTIYF.

This sequence joins TRBV23-1 and TRBJ1-1; tentative D call: TRBD1 (6 bases). TRBV23-1 carries the ORF label, with uncertain function. This CDR3 has 15 amino acids. Trimming took 0 bases from V and 1 from J, leaving 9 bases between them. The CDR3 nucleotides read TGCGCCAGCAGTCAATCGCTACAGGGGAACACTGAAGCTTTCTTT. It codes for CASSQSLQGNTEAFF.

In regard to this clone: Mismatch with germline at one junction end may stem from a read error. The rearrangement uses TRBV4-1 and TRBJ1-2; D ambiguous. Germline-derived CDR1 and CDR2 are MGHRA and YSYEKL. CDR3 length: 14 amino acids. CDR3 coding DNA: TGCGCCAGCAGCCAAGACACGATTAACAATGGCTACACCTTC. Translating gives CASSQDTINNGYTF.

This chain uses TRBV6-5 with TRBJ1-4; the D gene is possibly TRBD1 (5 bases). V dropped 9 bases and J dropped 5 bases, with 19 bases sitting between them. This CDR3 has 15 residues. Germline V gene lookup returns CDR1 MNHEY and CDR2 SVGAGI. CDR3 sequence: CARPELGGRNEKLFF. The CDR3, as DNA: TGTGCCAGACCTGAATTGGGGGGGAGGAATGAAAAACTGTTTTTT.

This clone occurred a few times. CDR3 nucleotide sequence: TGTGCCACCAGCAGCCACAGGGAAGTCACAGATACGCAGTATTTT. Its translation: CATSSHREVTDTQYF. The chain is built from TRBV15 and TRBJ2-3; a weak D match, TRBD1 (6 bases). Trimming cost V 3 bases and J 2 bases, with 12 bases left between them. The CDR3 consists of 15 residues. From germline, CDR1 is LNHNV and CDR2 YYDKDF (reference sequence).

This chain joins TRBV19 and TRBJ1-2; no clear D. The CDR3 consists of 15 residues. Per germline, CDR1 LNHDA and CDR2 SQIVND (reference sequence). Trimming pared 6 bases from V and 3 bases from J, leaving 17 bases between. As DNA, the CDR3 is TGTGCCAGTAGGGTATCGGGAGAGTTCTACTATGGCTACACCTTC. This codes for CASRVSGEFYYGYTF. Using reference TRBV19 and TRBJ1-2 for the parts outside the CDR3, the full variable domain is DGGITQSPKYLFRKEGQNVTLSCEQNLNHDAMYWYRQDPGQGLRLIYYSQIVNDFQKGDIAEGYSVSREKKESFPLTVTSAQKNPTAFYLCASRVSGEFYYGYTFGSGTRLTVV.

The chain is built from TRBV27 and TRBJ2-3, with TRBD2 matching over 8 bases. This CDR3 has 15 amino acids. V lost 5 bases to trimming and J lost 6 bases; unmatched junction nucleotides: 10. Per germline, CDR1 MNHEY and CDR2 SMNVEV (reference sequence). The CDR3 DNA follows: TGTGCCAGCAGTCCGCCCGGGGGGGCAACGGATACGCAGTATTTT. Its translation is CASSPPGGATDTQYF.

The chain links TRBV29-1 to TRBJ1-2, with 10 bases aligning to TRBD1. Germline V gene lookup returns CDR1 SQVTM and CDR2 ANQGSEA. Losses at the gene ends were 6 bases for V and 4 bases for J; bases not matched to a gene: 8. The CDR3 is 14 residues long. The CDR3 loop reads CSVGQTGGAYGYTF. DNA of the CDR3: TGCAGCGTGGGGCAGACAGGGGGCGCCTATGGCTACACCTTC.

The chain links TRBV12-3 or TRBV12-4 to TRBJ2-2, with a weak D call TRBD1 (6 bases). V lost 5 bases to trimming and J lost 5 bases, with 9 bases between them. This CDR3 region has 13 residues. The CDR3 loop reads CASSTRGTGELFF. DNA for the CDR3: TGTGCCAGCAGTACTAGGGGGACCGGGGAGCTGTTTTTT.

Turning to this clone: Other DNA sequences from this sample encode an identical CDR3 as well. The CDR3 DNA reads as TGTGCCGGGCCGGAGGGGGGACAGACGACTAATCAGCCCCAGCATTTT. It encodes CAGPEGGQTTNQPQHF. The V gene is TRBV25-1, the J gene TRBJ1-5; the match to TRBD1 covers 7 bases. V lost 11 bases to trimming and J lost 4 bases; unmatched junction nucleotides: 17. Germline V gene lookup returns CDR1 MGHDK and CDR2 SYGVNS. The CDR3 is made up of 16 amino acids.

The chain couples TRBV6-5 to TRBJ1-2; D remains unclear. Trimming pared 2 bases from V and 8 bases from J, leaving 12 bases between. The CDR3 is 13 amino acids. From germline, CDR1 is MNHEY and CDR2 SVGAGI. The CDR3 region has the DNA TGTGCCAGCAGTTACAATCTGGGGAGCGGCTACACCTTC. Its translation: CASSYNLGSGYTF.

This clone was counted once. V gene TRBV12-3 or TRBV12-4 combines with J gene TRBJ1-2; 11 bases fit TRBD1. The CDR3 is 13 amino acids. With V trimmed by 5 bases and J by 7 bases, 3 bases remained unmatched. CDR3 sequence (DNA): TGTGCCAGCAGTGGACAGGGGGCGGGTGGCTACACCTTC. Amino acid sequence: CASSGQGAGGYTF.

This sequence joins TRBV7-9 and TRBJ2-7; weak D call: TRBD1 (6 bases). Germline values: CDR1 SEHNR, CDR2 FQNEAQ (reference sequence). Between the trimmed V and J ends, which lost 5 bases and 3 bases, there was a span of 11 bases. The CDR3 has 13 residues. CDR3 in DNA: TGTGCCAGCAGCGGAGCGGACAGCTACGAGCAGTACTTC. Protein product: CASSGADSYEQYF.

This chain connects TRBV6-1 to TRBJ1-2; 9 bases align to TRBD1. There are 15 residues in the CDR3. Per the germline V gene, CDR1 is MNHNS and CDR2 is SASEGT. Germline trimming cut 2 bases from V and 5 bases from J; bases unmatched to any gene: 6. CDR3: CASSERTGVGYGYTF. The DNA for the CDR3 is TGTGCCAGCAGTGAAAGGACAGGGGTGGGATATGGCTACACCTTC.

The chain combines TRBV21-1 with TRBJ1-1; the DNA was not used to check the table's D call, TRBD1. TRBV21-1 has pseudogene status. The CDR3 runs to 14 residues. CDR3 nucleotide sequence: TGTGCCAGCAGCAACGCCAGGGGGGACACTGAAGCTTTCTTT. Protein product: CASSNARGDTEAFF.